A single sample gave rise to the 29 T cell receptor delta chains below, sequenced in a study of gammadelta T cells in human blood (dated by TCRdb to 2018 to 2021). Libraries were prepared through RT-PCR. Sequencing used an Illumina MiSeq. Clone calls in TCRdb were regenerated from the public reads with CATT, after which identical DNA sequences shared one row. The sample records about 1,000 delta-chain clones, about 20% of which are singletons. The biggest ten clones account for about 20% of the sample. Sequences were obtained from Vgamma9Vdelta2 gamma-delta T cells from infant blood. These receptors were taken from a human donor.

This clone counts as large. The chain joins TRDV2 to TRDJ3, with a tentative D call TRDD3 (6 bases). The CDR3 is made up of 19 amino acids. V lost 0 bases to trimming and J lost 0 bases, with 14 bases between them. CDR1 GEAIGNYY and CDR2 EKD come from the germline V gene. CDR3 amino acids: CACDTAGGPSSWDTRQMFF. The DNA of the CDR3 is TGTGCCTGTGACACCGCAGGGGGACCAAGCTCCTGGGACACCCGACAGATGTTTTTC.

This clone was observed a handful of times. A single base separates this from a much larger clone, so it may be a read error. The rearrangement joins TRDV2 to TRDJ2, with a tentative D call TRDD3 (5 bases). The CDR3 length is 17 residues. The germline gives CDR1 GEAIGNYY, CDR2 EKD. The CDR3 nucleotides are TGTGCCTGTGACGAGGTAGGGGGGTTCGCCTTGACAACACAACTCTTCTTT. It yields the protein CACDEVGGFALTTQLFF.

The chain uses TRDV2 and TRDJ3; 9 positions agree with TRDD3. The J gene is not listed in TCRdb, so it was assigned here from a DNA match to germline. V was clipped by 0 bases and J by 0 bases; unmatched bases: 8. This CDR3 is built from 20 residues. Germline V gives CDR1 GEAIGNYY, CDR2 EKD. The CDR3 reads CACDTGWGIPSSWDTRQMFF. CDR3 nucleotide sequence: TGTGCCTGTGACACCGGCTGGGGGATTCCCTCCTCCTGGGACACCCGACAGATGTTTTTC.

Note on this clone: Possible read error: a much larger clone is one base away. Other DNA variants within this sample encode the same CDR3. This chain links TRDV2 with TRDJ3; 13 nucleotides agree with TRDD3. This CDR3 contains 21 residues. With 0 bases clipped from V and 0 bases from J, the junction kept 7 bases outside the gene matches. Germline loops: CDR1 GEAIGNYY, CDR2 EKD. The CDR3 spells CACDTILGDTPSSWDTRQMFF. The CDR3 DNA reads TGTGCCTGTGACACCATACTGGGGGATACGCCTAGCTCCTGGGACACCCGACAGATGTTTTTC.

This clone was recorded a few times. This chain connects TRDV2 to TRDJ3, with TRDD3 identical over 11 bases. Germline V gene sequence: CDR1 GEAIGNYY, CDR2 EKD. The CDR3 runs to 17 residues. V dropped 2 bases and J dropped 3; count of bases not matched to a gene: 2. The CDR3 region is CACDKLGDSWDTRQMFF. The CDR3 DNA reads as TGTGCCTGTGACAAACTGGGGGATAGCTGGGACACCCGACAGATGTTTTTC.

Judged by abundance, this clone is medium-sized. The rearrangement uses TRDV2 and TRDJ3; 11 positions match TRDD3. Matching the DNA to germline supplied the J gene, which TCRdb does not give. V lost 2 bases and J lost 2; bases outside the gene matches: 7. CDR3 length: 19 amino acids. Germline V gene data show CDR1 as GEAIGNYY and CDR2 as EKD. For the CDR3, the DNA is TGTGCCTGTGACATACTGGGGGATAAAGAACCCTGGGACACCCGACAGATGTTTTTC. It is translated as CACDILGDKEPWDTRQMFF.

The chain has TRDV2 and TRDJ2; 12 bases line up with TRDD3. As TCRdb names no J gene, one was assigned here on the basis of a DNA match to germline. Trimming took 2 bases from V and 1 from J; bases not matched to a gene: 7. The germline CDR1 and CDR2 sequences are GEAIGNYY and EKD. This CDR3 contains 18 residues. The CDR3 protein is CACDILGDTKDLTAQLFF. The CDR3 coding sequence is TGTGCCTGTGACATACTGGGGGATACTAAAGATTTGACAGCACAACTCTTCTTT.

This clone was detected once. This likely stems from a read error, as it lies one base from a far larger clone. V is TRDV2 and J is TRDJ3; 9 bases align to TRDD3. TCRdb lists no J gene, so it was determined here by aligning the DNA to germline. With 3 bases clipped from V and 0 bases from J, the junction kept 2 bases outside the gene matches. There are 17 residues in the CDR3. The germline V gene encodes CDR1 GEAIGNYY and CDR2 EKD. The CDR3 spells CACDYWGSSWDTRQMFF. The CDR3 nucleotides read TGTGCCTGTGACTACTGGGGGAGCTCCTGGGACACCCGACAGATGTTTTTC.

For this clone: This probably arose from a read error, given a far larger clone one base away. This rearrangement joins TRDV2 to TRDJ2; TRDD3 matches at 9 bases. Germline lookup yields CDR1 GEAIGNYY and CDR2 EKD. The CDR3 runs to 15 residues. This CDR3 is CAYDILGDLTAQLFF. The CDR3, as DNA: TGTGCCTATGACATACTGGGGGATTTGACAGCACAACTCTTCTTT.

As to this clone: A much more abundant neighbour one base away suggests this may be a read error. The V call is TRDV2, the J call TRDJ3; 10 bases agree with TRDD3. TCRdb lists no J gene, so it was determined here by aligning the DNA to germline. CDR1 GEAIGNYY and CDR2 EKD come from the germline V gene. There are 19 residues in the CDR3. V lost 2 bases to trimming and J lost 0 bases; unmatched junction nucleotides: 6. CDR3 loop: CACDKVLGDSSWDTRQMFF. In nucleotides, the CDR3 is TGTGCCTGTGACAAAGTTCTGGGGGATAGCTCCTGGGACACCCGACAGATGTTTTTC.

Within the sample, this clone is large. V and J are TRDV2 and TRDJ1; TRDD3 matches at 13 bases. V was clipped by 0 bases and J by 3 bases; unmatched bases: 9. CDR1 and CDR2 from the germline V gene are GEAIGNYY and EKD. This CDR3 region has 18 residues. The chain's CDR3 is CACDTLVLGDTRADKLIF. In DNA form, the CDR3 reads TGTGCCTGTGACACCCTCGTACTGGGGGATACGAGGGCCGATAAACTCATCTTT.

On this clone itself: With only one base between it and a far larger clone, this is likely a read error. The chain recombines TRDV2 with TRDJ3; tentatively, D is TRDD3 (5 bases). Germline matching of the DNA provided the J gene here, since TCRdb leaves it blank. This CDR3 region has 19 residues. Germline V CDR1 and CDR2: GEAIGNYY, EKD. For the CDR3, the DNA is TGTGCCTGTGACCCCGCCGGGGGGTCAAGCTCCTGGGACACCCGACGGATGTTTTTC. It translates to CACDPAGGSSSWDTRRMFF.

In the case of this clone: A far larger clone is only one base removed, so a read error is likely. The chain is built from TRDV2 and TRDJ3; 13 bases are a match to TRDD3. TCRdb is silent on the J gene; assignment here came from matching the DNA to germline. Germline values: CDR1 GEAIGNYY, CDR2 EKD. Losses at the gene ends were 3 bases for V and 3 bases for J; bases not matched to a gene: 10. The CDR3 is made up of 20 amino acids. The CDR3 loop is CACDAVLGDTRSWDTRQMFF. As DNA, the CDR3 is TGTGCCTGTGACGCCGTACTGGGGGATACGCGAAGCTGGGACACCCGACAGATGTTTTTC.

In this sample, this clone turned up a few times. A read error may explain this, as a much larger clone is one base away. The chain combines TRDV2 with TRDJ3, with 13 bases identical to TRDD3. The J gene, absent from TCRdb, was called here by matching the DNA to germline. Germline CDR1 and CDR2: GEAIGNYY and EKD. The CDR3 runs to 18 residues. The CDR3 nucleotides are TGTGCCAGTGACGTACTGGGGGATACGTCCTGGGACACCCGACAGATGTTTTTC. Its protein is CASDVLGDTSWDTRQMFF.

This clone counts as large. The rearrangement uses TRDV2 and TRDJ2, with 11 positions matching TRDD3. V dropped 3 bases and J dropped 3; count of bases not matched to a gene: 14. Germline V gene lookup returns CDR1 GEAIGNYY and CDR2 EKD. The CDR3 contains 19 residues. The CDR3 spells CACDPVLGDKGVLTAQLFF. CDR3 bases: TGTGCCTGTGACCCAGTACTGGGGGATAAAGGGGTCCTGACAGCACAACTCTTCTTT.

By share of the sample, this clone is medium-sized (0.01 to 0.1%). V gene TRDV2 combines with J gene TRDJ1; 10 bases agree with TRDD3. The CDR3 spans 16 residues. The ends lost 2 bases at V and 0 bases at J; junction bases unmatched: 5. CDR1 and CDR2 from the germline V gene are GEAIGNYY and EKD. CDR3 DNA sequence: TGTGCCTGTGACAGACTGGGGGATGGGTACACCGATAAACTCATCTTT. Protein sequence: CACDRLGDGYTDKLIF.

V is TRDV2 and J is TRDJ3; 9 positions agree with TRDD3. TCRdb gives no J gene; it was assigned here by matching the DNA to germline. CDR1 and CDR2 (germline): GEAIGNYY, EKD. V lost 3 bases, J lost 0 bases, and 17 bases stayed unmatched. This CDR3 has 22 amino acids. The CDR3 coding sequence is TGTGCCTGTGACCCGGTACTGGGGGAGAGCCCGGTATACTCCTGGGACACCCGACAGATGTTTTTC. Translation gives CACDPVLGESPVYSWDTRQMFF.

This clone was seen a few times. Only one base separates this from a far larger clonotype, so it likely reflects a read error. The chain joins TRDV2 to TRDJ1, with 12 bases aligning to TRDD3. The CDR3 has 17 amino acids. In germline, CDR1 is GEAIGNYY, CDR2 EKD. The V gene end was trimmed by 3 bases and the J gene end by 0 bases; junction bases not matched to a gene: 7. The CDR3 coding sequence is TGTGCCTGTGACCTACTGGGGGATACACGCCACACCGATAAACTCATCTTT. It is translated as CACDLLGDTRHTDKLIF.

Judged by abundance, this clone is large. The chain employs TRDV2 and TRDJ3; TRDD3 aligns across 12 bases. The CDR3 is 20 residues long. Per germline, CDR1 GEAIGNYY and CDR2 EKD. After removal of 3 bases from V and 0 bases from J, the junction contained 8 bases not matched to a gene. The CDR3 DNA is TGTGCCTGTGACCACTTACTGGGGGATACCCCCTCCTGGGACACCCGACAGATGTTTTTC. Its protein product is CACDHLLGDTPSWDTRQMFF.

As regards this clone: This probably arose from a read error, given a far larger clone one base away. The chain couples TRDV2 to TRDJ3; 10 nucleotides align to TRDD3. The J gene comes from matching the DNA to germline here; TCRdb lacks it. From germline, CDR1 is GEAIGNYY and CDR2 EKD. CDR3 length: 19 amino acids. CDR3 region: CACDPLGDPSSWETRQMFF. CDR3 sequence (DNA): TGTGCCTGTGACCCACTGGGGGATCCCAGCTCCTGGGAGACCCGACAGATGTTTTTC.

As for this clone: A much larger clonotype is one base distant, so this may be a read error. The V and J genes are TRDV2 and TRDJ3; 12 bases agree with TRDD3. The J gene, left out of TCRdb, was set here by checking the DNA against germline. The CDR3 covers 22 residues. Germline loops: CDR1 GEAIGNYY, CDR2 EKD. The V gene end was trimmed by 4 bases and the J gene end by 0 bases; junction bases not matched to a gene: 15. This chain's CDR3 is CACDSVLGDTRDSSWDTRQMFF. The CDR3 DNA sequence: TGTGCCTGTGATTCCGTACTGGGGGATACAAGGGACAGCTCCTGGGACACCCGACAGATGTTTTTC.

Worth noting for this clone: This may be a read error, as it is one base from a much larger clone. J is TRDJ3 and V is TRDV2, with 8 bases that match TRDD3. Assignment of the J gene here rests on matching the DNA to germline, because TCRdb gives none. Germline lookup yields CDR1 GEAIGNYY and CDR2 EKD. With 6 bases clipped from V and 0 bases from J, the junction kept 12 bases outside the gene matches. The CDR3 loop spans 19 amino acids. The CDR3 here is CACNHTGGLSSWDTRQMFF. The CDR3 DNA is TGTGCCTGTAACCATACTGGGGGGCTCAGCTCCTGGGACACCCGACAGATGTTTTTC.

This clone ranks as medium-sized. Other DNA sequences from this sample encode an identical CDR3 as well. The genes are TRDV2 and TRDJ2, with 12 nucleotides matching TRDD3. CDR1 is GEAIGNYY and CDR2 is EKD in the germline V gene. The CDR3 is made up of 15 amino acids. V shed 1 base, J shed 4 bases, and the junction held 0 bases outside the gene matches. Here the CDR3 DNA reads TGTGCCTGTGACACACTGGGGGATACGACAGCACAACTCTTCTTT. Translated, it gives CACDTLGDTTAQLFF.

This clone turned up a few times. TCRdb pairs this DNA with a much larger clone's protein that differs at residue 12, likely a read error; the protein shown was translated from the DNA. This chain joins TRDV2 and TRDJ3, with TRDD3 identical over 9 bases. Germline loops: CDR1 GEAIGNYY, CDR2 EKD. The CDR3 runs 18 residues. The CDR3 sequence is CACDTLGDSSWETRQMFF. The CDR3 region has the DNA TGTGCCTGTGACACCTTGGGGGATAGCTCCTGGGAAACCCGACAGATGTTTTTC.

Worth noting for this clone: A far larger clone is only one base removed, so a read error is likely. V usage is TRDV2 and J usage is TRDJ3, with TRDD3 matching over 12 bases. No J gene is reported in TCRdb; it was inferred here by comparing the DNA with germline. The CDR3 loop spans 17 amino acids. Germline V gene lookup returns CDR1 GEAIGNYY and CDR2 EKD. The CDR3, as DNA: TGTGCCTGTGACGTACTGGGGGATACCTGGGACACCCGACGGATGTTTTTC. Amino acid sequence: CACDVLGDTWDTRRMFF.

In its sample, this clone ranks as large (0.1 to 1%). The J gene is TRDJ3, the V gene TRDV2; D is perhaps TRDD3 (5 bases). V lost 3 bases to trimming and J lost 5 bases, with 7 bases between them. Germline-derived CDR1 and CDR2 are GEAIGNYY and EKD. This CDR3 is built from 14 residues. CDR3 sequence: CACDLLGDTRQMFF. Written as DNA, the CDR3 is TGTGCCTGTGACCTACTGGGGGACACCCGACAGATGTTTTTC.

To note about this clone: The likely explanation is a read error, given a far larger clone one base away. V and J are TRDV2 and TRDJ3; 13 nucleotides match TRDD3. The J gene, not given by TCRdb, was assigned here from a germline match of the nucleotide sequence. CDR3 size: 21 residues. Germline CDR1 GEAIGNYY, CDR2 EKD. J was trimmed by 0 bases and V by 5 bases; bases with no gene match: 12. The CDR3 region has the DNA TGTGCCTGTGCCGCGATACTGGGGGATACGCCTAGCTCCTGGGACACCCGACAGATGTTTTTC. Translation: CACAAILGDTPSSWDTRQMFF.

Comments on this clone: It differs at one base from a far larger clone, so likely a read error. The V and J genes are TRDV2 and TRDJ3, with 8 bases matching TRDD3. No J segment appears in TCRdb, so it was assigned here by matching the sequence to germline. The CDR3 loop spans 19 amino acids. Germline CDR1 GEAIGNYY, CDR2 EKD. CDR3 sequence (DNA): TGTGCCCGTGACAGTACTGGGGGGCCCAGCTCCTGGGACACCCGACAGATGTTTTTC. Translating gives CARDSTGGPSSWDTRQMFF.

For this clone: It is likely a read error: a sequence one base away is far more abundant. The chain uses TRDV2 and TRDJ3; D is possibly TRDD3 (6 bases). Because TCRdb records no J gene, it was assigned here through a match of the DNA to germline. This CDR3 has 17 amino acids. Germline CDR1 GEAIGNYY, CDR2 EKD. Written as DNA, the CDR3 is TGTGCCTGTGACGGAACGGGGGCGGCCTGGGGCACCCGACAGATGTTTTTC. Amino acids: CACDGTGAAWGTRQMFF.